This T cell receptor (beta chain) was profiled in a study of naive and memory T cell subsets. Ligated cDNA underwent four rounds of PCR with nested alpha and beta constant region primers and SP2. Alpha and beta constant region primers primed reverse transcription for blood and skin samples. TCRdb reprocessed the 5' RACE reads with MiXCR, giving one entry per CDR3 protein. The data contain tens of thousands of distinct CDR3 sequences, approximately 6.6% of them seen just once; the ten biggest clones take up about a tenth. In germline, CDR1 is SGHRS, CDR2 YFSETQ. The CDR3 is 16 residues long. The junction had 14 bases not matched to a gene; V was cut back by 4 bases and J by 5 bases. A UMI-containing oligonucleotide was joined by 3' ligation to the TCR cDNA template.

This receptor was taken from a male donor in good health. The rearrangement uses TRBV5-1 and TRBJ1-1; 7 bases match TRBD1. The CDR3 protein is CASSGGGGKGVTEAFF. The CDR3 bases are TGCGCCAGCAGCGGAGGAGGGGGCAAAGGAGTTACTGAAGCTTTCTTT.